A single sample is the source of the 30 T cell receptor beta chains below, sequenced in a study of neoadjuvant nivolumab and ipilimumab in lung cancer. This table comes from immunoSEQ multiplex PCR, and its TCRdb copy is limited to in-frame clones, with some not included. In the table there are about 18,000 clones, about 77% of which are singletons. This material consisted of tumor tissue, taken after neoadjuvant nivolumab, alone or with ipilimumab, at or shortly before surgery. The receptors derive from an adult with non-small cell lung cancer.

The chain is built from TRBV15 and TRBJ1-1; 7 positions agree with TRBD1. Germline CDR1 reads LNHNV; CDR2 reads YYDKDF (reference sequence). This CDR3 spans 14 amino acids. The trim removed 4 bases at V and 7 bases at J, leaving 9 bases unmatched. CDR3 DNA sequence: TGTGCCACCAGCACCCGGGACAGAGGGGGTGAAGCTTTCTTT. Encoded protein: CATSTRDRGGEAFF.

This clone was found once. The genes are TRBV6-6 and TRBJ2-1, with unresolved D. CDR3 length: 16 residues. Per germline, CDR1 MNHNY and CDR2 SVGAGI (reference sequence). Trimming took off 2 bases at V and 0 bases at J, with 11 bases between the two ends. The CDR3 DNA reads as TGTGCCAGCAGTTACCTCGTTAGAAGCTCCTACAATGAGCAGTTCTTC. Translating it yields CASSYLVRSSYNEQFF.

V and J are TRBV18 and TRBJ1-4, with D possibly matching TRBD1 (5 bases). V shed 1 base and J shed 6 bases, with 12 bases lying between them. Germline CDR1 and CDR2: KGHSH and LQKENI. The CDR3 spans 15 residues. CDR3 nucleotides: TGTGCCAGCTCACCACGGGGCGGGGTTGATGAAAAACTGTTTTTT. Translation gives CASSPRGGVDEKLFF.

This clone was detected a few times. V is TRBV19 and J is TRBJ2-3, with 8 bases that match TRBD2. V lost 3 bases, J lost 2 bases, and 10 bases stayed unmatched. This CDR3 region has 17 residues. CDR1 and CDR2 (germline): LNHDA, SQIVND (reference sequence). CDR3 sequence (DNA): TGTGCCAGTAGTATCCCCACCGTAGCGGGGAACACAGATACGCAGTATTTT. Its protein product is CASSIPTVAGNTDTQYF.

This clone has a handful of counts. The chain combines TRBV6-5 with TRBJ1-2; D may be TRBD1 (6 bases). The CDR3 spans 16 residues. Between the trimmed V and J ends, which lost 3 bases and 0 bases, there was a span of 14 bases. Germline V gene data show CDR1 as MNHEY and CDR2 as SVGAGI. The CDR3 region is CASSYDTGNPNYGYTF. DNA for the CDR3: TGTGCCAGCAGTTATGACACAGGGAATCCTAACTATGGCTACACCTTC.

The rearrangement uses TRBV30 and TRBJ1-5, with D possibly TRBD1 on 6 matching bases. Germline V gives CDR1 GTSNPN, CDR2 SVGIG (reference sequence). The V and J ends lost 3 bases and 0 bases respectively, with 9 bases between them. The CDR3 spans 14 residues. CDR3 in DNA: TGTGCCTGGAGCAGGGGAGATAGCAATCAGCCCCAGCATTTT. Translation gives CAWSRGDSNQPQHF.

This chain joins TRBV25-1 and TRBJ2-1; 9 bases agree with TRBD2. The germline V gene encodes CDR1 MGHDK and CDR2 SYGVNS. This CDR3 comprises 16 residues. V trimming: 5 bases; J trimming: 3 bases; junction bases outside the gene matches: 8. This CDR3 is CASSRILAGIYNEQFF. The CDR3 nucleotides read TGTGCCAGCAGTCGGATTCTAGCGGGAATCTACAATGAGCAGTTCTTC.

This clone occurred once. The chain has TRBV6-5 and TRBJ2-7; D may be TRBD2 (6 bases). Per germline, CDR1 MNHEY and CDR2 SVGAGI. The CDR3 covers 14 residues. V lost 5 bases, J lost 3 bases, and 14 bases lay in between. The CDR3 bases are TGTGCCAGCAGTGACCCGGGACTGTTCTACGAGCAGTACTTC. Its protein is CASSDPGLFYEQYF.

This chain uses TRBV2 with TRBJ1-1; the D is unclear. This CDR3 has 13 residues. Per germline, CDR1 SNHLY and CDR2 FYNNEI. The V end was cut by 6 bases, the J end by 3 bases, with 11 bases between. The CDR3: CASRLEVHTEAFF. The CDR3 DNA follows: TGTGCCAGCAGGCTGGAGGTTCACACTGAAGCTTTCTTT. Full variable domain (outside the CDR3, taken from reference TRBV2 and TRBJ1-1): EPEVTQTPSHQVTQMGQEVILRCVPISNHLYFYWYRQILGQKVEFLVSFYNNEISEKSEIFDDQFSVERPDGSNFTLKIRSTKLEDSAMYFCASRLEVHTEAFFGQGTRLTVV.

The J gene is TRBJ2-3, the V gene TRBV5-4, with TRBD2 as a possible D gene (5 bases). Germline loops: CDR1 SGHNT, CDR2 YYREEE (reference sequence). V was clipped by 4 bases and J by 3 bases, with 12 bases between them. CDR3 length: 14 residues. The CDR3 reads CASSLTSQTDTQYF. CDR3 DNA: TGTGCCAGCAGCCTTACTAGTCAGACAGATACGCAGTATTTT.

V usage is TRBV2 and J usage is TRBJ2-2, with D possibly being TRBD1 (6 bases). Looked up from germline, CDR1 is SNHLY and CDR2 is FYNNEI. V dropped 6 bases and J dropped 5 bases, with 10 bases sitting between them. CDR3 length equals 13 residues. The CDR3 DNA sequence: TGTGCCAGCAGGATACAGGGTACCGGGGAGCTGTTTTTT. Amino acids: CASRIQGTGELFF.

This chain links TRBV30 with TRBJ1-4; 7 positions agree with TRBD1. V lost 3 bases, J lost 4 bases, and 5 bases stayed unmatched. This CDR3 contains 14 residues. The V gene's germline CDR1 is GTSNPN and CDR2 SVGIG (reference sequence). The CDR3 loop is CAWSPGQYNEKLFF. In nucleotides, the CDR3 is TGTGCCTGGAGCCCGGGACAGTATAATGAAAAACTGTTTTTT.

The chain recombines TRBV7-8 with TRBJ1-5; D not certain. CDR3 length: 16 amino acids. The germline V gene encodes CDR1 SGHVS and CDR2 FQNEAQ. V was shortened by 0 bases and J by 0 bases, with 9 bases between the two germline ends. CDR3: CASSLARGYSNQPQHF. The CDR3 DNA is TGTGCCAGCAGCTTAGCGCGCGGGTATAGCAATCAGCCCCAGCATTTT.

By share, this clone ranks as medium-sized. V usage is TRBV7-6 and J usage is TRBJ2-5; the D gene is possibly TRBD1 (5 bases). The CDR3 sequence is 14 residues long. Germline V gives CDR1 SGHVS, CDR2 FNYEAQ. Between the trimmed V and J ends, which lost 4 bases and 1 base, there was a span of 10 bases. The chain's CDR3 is CASSSGKFQETQYF. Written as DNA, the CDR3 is TGTGCCAGCAGCTCAGGGAAATTCCAAGAGACCCAGTACTTC.

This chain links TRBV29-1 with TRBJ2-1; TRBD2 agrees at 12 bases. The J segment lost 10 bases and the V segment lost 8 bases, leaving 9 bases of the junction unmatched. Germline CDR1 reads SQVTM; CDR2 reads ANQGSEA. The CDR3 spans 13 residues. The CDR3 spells CSSRLAGGGEQFF. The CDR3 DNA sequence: TGCAGCTCCCGGCTAGCGGGAGGGGGCGAGCAGTTCTTC.

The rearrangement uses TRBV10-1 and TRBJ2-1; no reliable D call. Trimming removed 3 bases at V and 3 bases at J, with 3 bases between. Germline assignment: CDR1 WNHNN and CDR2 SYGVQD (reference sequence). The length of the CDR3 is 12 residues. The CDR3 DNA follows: TGCGCCAGCAGTGATGGCTACAATGAGCAGTTCTTC. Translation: CASSDGYNEQFF.

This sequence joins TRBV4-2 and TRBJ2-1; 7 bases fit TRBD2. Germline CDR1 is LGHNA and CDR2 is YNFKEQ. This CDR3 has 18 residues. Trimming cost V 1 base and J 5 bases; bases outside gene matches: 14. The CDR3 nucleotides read TGTGCCAGCAGCCAAGCCGCCCAAGCGGGACCGGCGCACAATGAGCAGTTCTTC. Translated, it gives CASSQAAQAGPAHNEQFF.

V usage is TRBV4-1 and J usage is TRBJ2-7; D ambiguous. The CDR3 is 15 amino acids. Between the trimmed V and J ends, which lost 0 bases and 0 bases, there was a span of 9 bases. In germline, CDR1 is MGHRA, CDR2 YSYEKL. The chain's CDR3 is CASSQDWGSSYEQYF. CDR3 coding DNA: TGCGCCAGCAGCCAAGATTGGGGAAGCTCCTACGAGCAGTACTTC.

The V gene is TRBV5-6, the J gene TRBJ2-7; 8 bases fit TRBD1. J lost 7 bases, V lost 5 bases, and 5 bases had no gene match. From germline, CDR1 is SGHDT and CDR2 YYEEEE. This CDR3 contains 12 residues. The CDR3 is CASSSTGVEQYF. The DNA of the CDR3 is TGTGCCAGCAGTTCGACAGGGGTTGAGCAGTACTTC.

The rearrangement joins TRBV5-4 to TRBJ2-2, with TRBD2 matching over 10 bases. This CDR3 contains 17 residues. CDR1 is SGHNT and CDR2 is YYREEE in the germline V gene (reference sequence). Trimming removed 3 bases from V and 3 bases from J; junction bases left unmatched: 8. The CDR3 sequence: CASSSFQLAGYTGELFF. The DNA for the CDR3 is TGTGCCAGCAGCTCTTTCCAACTAGCGGGGTACACCGGGGAGCTGTTTTTT.

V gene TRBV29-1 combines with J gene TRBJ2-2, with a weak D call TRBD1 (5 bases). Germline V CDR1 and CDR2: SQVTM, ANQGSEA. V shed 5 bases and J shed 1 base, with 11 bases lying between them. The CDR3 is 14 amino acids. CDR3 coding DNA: TGCAGCGTTCTGGACACAGGGAACACCGGGGAGCTGTTTTTT. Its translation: CSVLDTGNTGELFF.

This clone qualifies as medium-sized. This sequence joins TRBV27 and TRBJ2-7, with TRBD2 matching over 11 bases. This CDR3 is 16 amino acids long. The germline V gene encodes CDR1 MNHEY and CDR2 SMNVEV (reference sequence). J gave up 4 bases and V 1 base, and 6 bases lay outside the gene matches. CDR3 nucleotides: TGTGCCAGCAGTTTATTAATAGCGGGAGGGCCGTACGAGCAGTACTTC. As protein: CASSLLIAGGPYEQYF.

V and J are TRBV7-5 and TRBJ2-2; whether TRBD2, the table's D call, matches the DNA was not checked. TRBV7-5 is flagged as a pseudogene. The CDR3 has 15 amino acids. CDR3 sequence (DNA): TGTGTCAGAAGCTTAGGATACCGGGACACCGGGGAGCTGTTTTTT. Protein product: CVRSLGYRDTGELFF.

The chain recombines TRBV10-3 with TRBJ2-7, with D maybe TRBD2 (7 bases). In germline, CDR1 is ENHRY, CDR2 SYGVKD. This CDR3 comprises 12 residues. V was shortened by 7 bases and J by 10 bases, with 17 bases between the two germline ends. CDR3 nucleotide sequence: TGTGCCATCAAGGGGGAGGGGATCACACAGTACTTC. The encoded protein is CAIKGEGITQYF.

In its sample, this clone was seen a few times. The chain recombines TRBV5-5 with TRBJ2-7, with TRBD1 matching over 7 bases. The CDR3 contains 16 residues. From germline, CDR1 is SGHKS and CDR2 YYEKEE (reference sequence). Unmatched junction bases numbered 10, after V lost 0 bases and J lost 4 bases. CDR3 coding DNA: TGTGCCAGCAGCTTGGGGGGATTGACAGGGTCTTACGAGCAGTACTTC. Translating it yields CASSLGGLTGSYEQYF.

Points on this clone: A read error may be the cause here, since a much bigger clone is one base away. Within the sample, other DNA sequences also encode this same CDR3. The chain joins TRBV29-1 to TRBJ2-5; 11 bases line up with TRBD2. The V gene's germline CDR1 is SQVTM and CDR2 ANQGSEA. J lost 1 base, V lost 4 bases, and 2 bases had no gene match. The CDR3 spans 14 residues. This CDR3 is CSVGGTSGQETQYF. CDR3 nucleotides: TGCAGCGTTGGCGGGACTAGCGGCCAAGAGACCCAGTACTTC.

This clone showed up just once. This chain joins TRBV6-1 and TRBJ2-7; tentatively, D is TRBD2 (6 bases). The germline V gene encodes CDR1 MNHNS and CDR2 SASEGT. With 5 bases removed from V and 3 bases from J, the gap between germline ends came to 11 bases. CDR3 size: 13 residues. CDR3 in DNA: TGTGCCAGCAGTCTCGGGAGTAACTACGAGCAGTACTTC. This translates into CASSLGSNYEQYF.

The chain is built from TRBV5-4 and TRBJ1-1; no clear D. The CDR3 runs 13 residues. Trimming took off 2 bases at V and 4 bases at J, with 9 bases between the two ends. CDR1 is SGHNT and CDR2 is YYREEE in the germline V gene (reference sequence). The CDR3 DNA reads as TGTGCCAGCAGCTTAGGCCTGGGCACTGAAGCTTTCTTT. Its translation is CASSLGLGTEAFF. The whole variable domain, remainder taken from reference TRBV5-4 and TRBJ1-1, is ETGVTQSPTHLIKTRGQQVTLRCSSQSGHNTVSWYQQALGQGPQFIFQYYREEENGRGNFPPRFSGLQFPNYSSELNVNALELDDSALYLCASSLGLGTEAFFGQGTRLTVV.

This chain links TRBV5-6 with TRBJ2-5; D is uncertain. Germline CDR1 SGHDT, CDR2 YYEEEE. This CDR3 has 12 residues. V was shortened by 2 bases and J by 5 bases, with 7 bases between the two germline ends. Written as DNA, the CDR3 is TGTGCCAGCAGCTTAGTTGGGGAGACCCAGTACTTC. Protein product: CASSLVGETQYF. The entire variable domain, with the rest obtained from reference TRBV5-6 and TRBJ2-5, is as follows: DAGVTQSPTHLIKTRGQQVTLRCSPKSGHDTVSWYQQALGQGPQFIFQYYEEEERQRGNFPDRFSGHQFPNYSSELNVNALLLGDSALYLCASSLVGETQYFGPGTRLLVL.

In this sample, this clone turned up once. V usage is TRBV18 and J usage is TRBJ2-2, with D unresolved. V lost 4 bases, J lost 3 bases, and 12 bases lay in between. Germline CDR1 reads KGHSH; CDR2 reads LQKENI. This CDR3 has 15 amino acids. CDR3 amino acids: CASSLHRMDTGELFF. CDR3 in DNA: TGTGCCAGCTCACTACATCGGATGGACACCGGGGAGCTGTTTTTT. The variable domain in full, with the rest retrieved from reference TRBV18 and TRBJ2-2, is NAGVMQNPRHLVRRRGQEARLRCSPMKGHSHVYWYRQLPEEGLKFMVYLQKENIIDESGMPKERFSAEFPKEGPSILRIQQVVRGDSAAYFCASSLHRMDTGELFFGEGSRLTVL.